One sample yielded the 18 T cell receptor beta chains listed below, sequenced in a study of post-analysis software for immune sequencing data. Every TCR beta cDNA library bore unique molecular identifiers. TCRdb used MiXCR to reprocess the PCR reads, holding one entry per CDR3 protein. The table includes roughly 800,000 distinct CDR3 sequences, 46% detected once. For these TCRs, the target antigens are not known. Study-wide findings and caveats: Several TRBV segments (TRBV5-6, TRBV5-1 and TRBV20-1 among them) occurred more frequently in patients than in controls.

The source material was blood. The source is a girl between 10 and 17 years old with multiple sclerosis.

The chain has TRBV9 and TRBJ2-1; a possible D gene is TRBD2 (6 bases). From germline, CDR1 is SGDLS and CDR2 YYNGEE. The CDR3 is made up of 14 amino acids. Trimming removed 3 bases from V and 7 bases from J, with 14 bases in between. The CDR3 DNA reads TGTGCCAGCAGCGGGAGGGATGCCAGGAATGAGCAGTTCTTC. This gives the protein CASSGRDARNEQFF. Full variable domain (outside the CDR3, taken from reference TRBV9 and TRBJ2-1): DSGVTQTPKHLITATGQRVTLRCSPRSGDLSVYWYQQSLDQGLQFLIQYYNGEERAKGNILERFSAQQFPDLHSELNLSSLELGDSALYFCASSGRDARNEQFFGPGTRLTVL.

The V call is TRBV14, the J call TRBJ2-3, with TRBD2 matching over 11 bases. Germline loops: CDR1 SGHDN, CDR2 FVKESK. With V trimmed by 5 bases and J by 2 bases, 12 bases remained unmatched. The CDR3 length is 18 residues. The CDR3 coding sequence is TGTGCCAGCAGCGGTGAAGCCGGGACTAGCGGACCCACAGATACGCAGTATTTT. This sequence encodes CASSGEAGTSGPTDTQYF.

This clonotype was counted a few times. The germline gene is not matched at one end of the junction; a read error may be the cause. The chain couples TRBV7-2 to TRBJ2-7; a possible D gene is TRBD2 (5 bases). This CDR3 is 11 amino acids long. The V gene's germline CDR1 is SGHTA and CDR2 FQGNSA. The CDR3 nucleotides are TGTGCCAACAGCCCGGGGTACGAGCAGTACTTC. Residues: CANSPGYEQYF.

The CDR3 nucleotides are TGCGCCAGCAGCTTGGCGGGAGCCCCAGATACGCAGTATTTT. Protein sequence: CASSLAGAPDTQYF. The V gene is TRBV5-1, the J gene TRBJ2-3, with D perhaps matching TRBD2 (6 bases). Trimming shortened V by 0 bases and J by 4 bases, and 9 bases separated the two germline ends. The length of the CDR3 is 14 residues. The germline V gene has CDR1 SGHRS and CDR2 YFSETQ.

This sequence joins TRBV7-8 and TRBJ2-4; D not resolved. The CDR3 has 17 amino acids. Germline CDR1 and CDR2: SGHVS and FQNEAQ. V was clipped by 2 bases and J by 0 bases, with 14 bases between them. The CDR3 loop is CASSLTRSILAKNIQYF. For the CDR3, the DNA is TGTGCCAGCAGCTTAACGAGGAGCATTCTAGCCAAAAACATTCAGTACTTC.

This clonotype was recorded once. The chain is built from TRBV25-1 and TRBJ2-7; D ambiguous. The CDR3 has 14 amino acids. V shed 2 bases and J shed 2 bases, with 10 bases lying between them. From germline, CDR1 is MGHDK and CDR2 SYGVNS. CDR3 sequence (DNA): TGTGCCAGCAGTGAAGTTGGTAGGGCCTACGAGCAGTACTTC. This encodes CASSEVGRAYEQYF.

The J gene is TRBJ2-4, the V gene TRBV12-3 or TRBV12-4, with D perhaps matching TRBD1 or TRBD2 (5 bases each). The J call may be incorrect, as the DNA end agrees better with TRBJ2-7. The CDR3 loop spans 15 amino acids. In nucleotides, the CDR3 is TGTGCCAGCAGTCCCCGGGGACGAGGGGACTACGAGCAGTACTTC. This sequence encodes CASSPRGRGDYEQYF.

The V call is TRBV10-3, the J call TRBJ2-4, with D perhaps matching TRBD1 (6 bases). CDR1 ENHRY and CDR2 SYGVKD come from the germline V gene. Trimming removed 3 bases from V and 12 bases from J, with 15 bases in between. The CDR3 consists of 13 residues. The CDR3 nucleotides read TGTGCCATCAGTGACGGTGCTGGGGACAATCAGTACTTC. This translates into CAISDGAGDNQYF.

In DNA form, the CDR3 reads TGTGCCAGCAGTACGACTAGCGGATCGAACACCGGGGAGCTGTTTTTT. It yields the protein CASSTTSGSNTGELFF. V and J are TRBV2 and TRBJ2-2, with 9 bases matching TRBD2. Germline V gene sequence: CDR1 SNHLY, CDR2 FYNNEI. This CDR3 spans 16 amino acids. V lost 5 bases, J lost 0 bases, and 4 bases stayed unmatched.

The chain recombines TRBV20-1 with TRBJ2-1; the D gene is possibly TRBD2 (5 bases). V was pared by 0 bases and J by 0 bases, with 15 bases between. From germline, CDR1 is DFQATT and CDR2 SNEGSKA (reference sequence). CDR3 size: 17 residues. The CDR3 sequence is CSARDPLEASSYNEQFF. CDR3 sequence (DNA): TGCAGTGCTAGAGATCCCCTGGAGGCTAGCTCCTACAATGAGCAGTTCTTC.

V gene TRBV28 combines with J gene TRBJ2-4, with D uncertain. Looked up from germline, CDR1 is MDHEN and CDR2 is SYDVKM. CDR3 length: 13 amino acids. The germline V and J ends were trimmed by 10 bases and 4 bases, with 14 bases remaining between them. CDR3: CATMGGVKNIQYF. The DNA for the CDR3 is TGTGCCACCATGGGTGGGGTGAAAAACATTCAGTACTTC.

This rearrangement joins TRBV29-1 to TRBJ2-7; TRBD2 matches 8 bases. This CDR3 region has 15 residues. Germline V CDR1 and CDR2: SQVTM, ANQGSEA. The trim removed 6 bases at V and 3 bases at J, leaving 13 bases unmatched. In DNA form, the CDR3 reads TGCAGCGTCGCTTTGGCGGCGGGAGGCCACTACGAGCAGTACTTC. As protein: CSVALAAGGHYEQYF.

This clonotype was seen ten or more times. V and J are TRBV12-3 or TRBV12-4 and TRBJ1-2; D is unclear. Deletions cut 5 bases from V and 4 bases from J, with 17 bases between. The CDR3 runs 15 residues. CDR3 nucleotide sequence: TGTGCCAGCAGTCCCTCTTCTAGGCGGGGCTATGGCTACACCTTC. This sequence encodes CASSPSSRRGYGYTF.

The V gene is TRBV10-2, the J gene TRBJ2-1, with 7 bases fitting TRBD2. The length of the CDR3 is 15 residues. With V trimmed by 3 bases and J by 2 bases, 4 bases remained unmatched. Germline values: CDR1 WSHSY, CDR2 SAAADI. CDR3 bases: TGCGCCAGCAGTGACGTGGGAGGGACCTACAATGAGCAGTTCTTC. Its translation: CASSDVGGTYNEQFF.

The V call is TRBV28, the J call TRBJ2-1, with D possibly being TRBD2 (6 bases). V was cut by 4 bases and J by 6 bases, with 19 bases left in between. Germline V lookup: CDR1 MDHEN, CDR2 SYDVKM. This CDR3 has 16 residues. The CDR3 loop is CASSSIGDSEGNEQFF. For the CDR3, the DNA is TGTGCCAGCAGTTCGATAGGGGACTCAGAAGGCAATGAGCAGTTCTTC.

This clonotype has more than one count but fewer than ten. The chain uses TRBV7-9 and TRBJ2-3, with D possibly matching TRBD2 (5 bases). CDR3 length equals 14 residues. The V end lost 5 bases, the J end lost 2 bases, and 11 bases lay between the germline ends. Germline CDR1 reads SEHNR; CDR2 reads FQNEAQ (reference sequence). In nucleotides, the CDR3 is TGTGCCAGCAGCCAAGCGGACTCCACAGATACGCAGTATTTT. Translating it yields CASSQADSTDTQYF.

This clonotype was observed a few times. The chain joins TRBV7-9 to TRBJ2-1; D possibly corresponds to TRBD2 (5 bases). The CDR3 extends over 15 amino acids. The V gene lost 4 bases and the J gene lost 2 bases, with 12 bases spanning the gap. Germline V lookup: CDR1 SEHNR, CDR2 FQNEAQ (reference sequence). CDR3 residues: CASSSQTRPYNEQFF. The CDR3, as DNA: TGTGCCAGCAGCTCCCAAACTAGACCCTACAATGAGCAGTTCTTC.

The rearrangement uses TRBV28 and TRBJ1-2; possible D gene TRBD1, 5 bases. The CDR3 totals 14 residues. The V and J ends lost 6 bases and 1 base respectively, with 12 bases between them. Germline CDR1 MDHEN, CDR2 SYDVKM. DNA of the CDR3: TGTGCCAGCAGCCGACAGACAGTTAACTATGGCTACACCTTC. It codes for CASSRQTVNYGYTF.